Presented here are 31 T cell receptor beta chains from one specimen sequenced in a study of shared clonotypes between healthy human individuals. This table comes from immunoSEQ multiplex PCR, and its TCRdb copy is limited to in-frame clones, with some not included. The repertoire holds roughly 570,000 clones, with 95% to 98% as singletons. Naivety among CD8 cells was defined by CD45RO negativity and positive CCR7 selection, thereby excluding terminally differentiated effector memory CD45RA+ cells. Sequences were obtained from naive CD8+ T cells sorted from blood. Source of these receptors: a young man in good health.

This sequence joins TRBV7-9 and TRBJ2-2; TRBD2 matches 11 bases. The CDR3 spans 17 residues. Germline V CDR1 and CDR2: SEHNR, FQNEAQ (reference sequence). The V segment lost 8 bases and the J segment 4 bases; nucleotides outside the gene matches: 12. CDR3 region: CASWANLAGGPTGELFF. Written as DNA, the CDR3 is TGTGCCAGCTGGGCAAATCTAGCGGGAGGCCCCACCGGGGAGCTGTTTTTT.

The chain couples TRBV10-2 to TRBJ2-1; 8 bases line up with TRBD2. With 6 bases clipped from V and 5 bases from J, the junction kept 3 bases outside the gene matches. The CDR3 runs 13 residues. The germline V gene encodes CDR1 WSHSY and CDR2 SAAADI. In DNA, the CDR3 is TGCGCCAGCAGAGGACTAGCTCACAATGAGCAGTTCTTC. It codes for CASRGLAHNEQFF.

V gene TRBV5-4 combines with J gene TRBJ2-7; D perhaps matches TRBD2 (5 bases). The CDR3 contains 16 residues. V was pared by 4 bases and J by 0 bases, with 17 bases between. CDR1 is SGHNT and CDR2 is YYREEE in the germline V gene (reference sequence). The CDR3 spells CASSPGLGESSYEQYF. CDR3 DNA sequence: TGTGCCAGCAGCCCCGGGCTGGGAGAATCCTCCTACGAGCAGTACTTC. Complete variable domain (other parts from reference TRBV5-4 and TRBJ2-7): ETGVTQSPTHLIKTRGQQVTLRCSSQSGHNTVSWYQQALGQGPQFIFQYYREEENGRGNFPPRFSGLQFPNYSSELNVNALELDDSALYLCASSPGLGESSYEQYFGPGTRLTVT.

Regarding this clone: At one boundary the junction diverges from the germline segment, which might be a read error. V and J are TRBV13 and TRBJ2-7; D perhaps matches TRBD2 (5 bases). This CDR3 has 15 amino acids. Germline loops: CDR1 PRHDT, CDR2 FYEKMQ (reference sequence). The DNA of the CDR3 is TGTGCCAGCAGCCTAGGAACGGACGGGACCTACGAGCAGTACTTC. It is translated as CASSLGTDGTYEQYF.

In this sample, this clone turned up a few times. This sequence joins TRBV7-6 and TRBJ1-1; 8 bases map to TRBD1. This CDR3 contains 17 residues. Germline V gene lookup returns CDR1 SGHVS and CDR2 FNYEAQ. Trimming at V came to 1 base and at J to 4 bases, leaving 11 bases not matched to a gene. This chain's CDR3 is CASSLVGAGGAGTEAFF. CDR3 bases: TGTGCCAGCAGCTTAGTAGGGGCAGGGGGCGCGGGCACTGAAGCTTTCTTT.

The gene calls are TRBV14 and TRBJ1-1; 10 nucleotides agree with TRBD1. Germline trimming cut 0 bases from V and 5 bases from J; bases unmatched to any gene: 9. Per the germline V gene, CDR1 is SGHDN and CDR2 is FVKESK. There are 17 residues in the CDR3. The chain's CDR3 is CASSQDLGTGVTTEAFF. As DNA, the CDR3 is TGTGCCAGCAGCCAAGATCTCGGGACAGGGGTTACTACTGAAGCTTTCTTT.

V and J are TRBV7-9 and TRBJ1-1; 8 bases line up with TRBD1. CDR3 length: 15 residues. CDR1 and CDR2 (germline): SEHNR, FQNEAQ (reference sequence). The V gene end was trimmed by 5 bases and the J gene end by 3 bases; junction bases not matched to a gene: 8. In DNA form, the CDR3 reads TGTGCCAGCAGCACTCCTGACAGGGGCCACACTGAAGCTTTCTTT. Its protein is CASSTPDRGHTEAFF.

The V call is TRBV5-8, the J call TRBJ2-1, with D tentatively TRBD1 or TRBD2 (5 bases each). The CDR3 length is 18 residues. V was cut by 2 bases and J by 3 bases, with 21 bases left in between. The germline CDR1 and CDR2 sequences are SGHTS and YDEGEE. The DNA of the CDR3 is TGTGCCAGCAGCTTTAACGTAGTTGGGGGTTTTGACTACAATGAGCAGTTCTTC. Translation: CASSFNVVGGFDYNEQFF.

The J gene is TRBJ2-1, the V gene TRBV4-1, with D uncertain. The V and J ends lost 2 bases and 7 bases respectively, with 24 bases between them. Germline assignment: CDR1 MGHRA and CDR2 YSYEKL. There are 18 residues in the CDR3. As DNA, the CDR3 is TGCGCCAGCAGCCAACTAACGGGTCTAGGGAAGTCTTTTAATGAGCAGTTCTTC. Translating it yields CASSQLTGLGKSFNEQFF.

This clone was observed a handful of times. The chain recombines TRBV5-1 with TRBJ1-2; no firm D call. Germline CDR1 reads SGHRS; CDR2 reads YFSETQ. Trimming took 0 bases from V and 0 from J, leaving 3 bases between them. CDR3 length equals 13 residues. The CDR3 protein is CASSLGTNYGYTF. In DNA form, the CDR3 reads TGCGCCAGCAGCTTGGGAACTAACTATGGCTACACCTTC.

The J gene is TRBJ2-1, the V gene TRBV9; 9 nucleotides align to TRBD1. The CDR3 covers 19 residues. Germline CDR1 is SGDLS and CDR2 is YYNGEE. J lost 7 bases, V lost 3 bases, and 20 bases had no gene match. The CDR3 nucleotides read TGTGCCAGCAGCGAAACTCCGGGACAGGGATTAGCGGGTTGGAATGAGCAGTTCTTC. Translated, it gives CASSETPGQGLAGWNEQFF.

In nucleotides, the CDR3 is TGTGCTAGTGGTTTGGCCCAGCAAGAGACCCAGTACTTC. Encoded protein: CASGLAQQETQYF. The chain has TRBV12-5 and TRBJ2-5; D is unclear. V lost 1 base, J lost 2 bases, and 5 bases lay in between. The CDR3 length is 13 residues. Germline-derived CDR1 and CDR2 are LGHNT and FRNRAP.

The chain combines TRBV28 with TRBJ1-5; 7 positions agree with TRBD1. With V trimmed by 5 bases and J by 4 bases, 2 bases remained unmatched. The CDR3 is 13 residues long. Germline V lookup: CDR1 MDHEN, CDR2 SYDVKM. DNA for the CDR3: TGTGCCAGCAGTGGCAGGGGGAATCAGCCCCAGCATTTT. It is translated as CASSGRGNQPQHF.

A single count supports this clone. The gene calls are TRBV4-2 and TRBJ2-3, with D perhaps TRBD1 (6 bases). Germline V gene sequence: CDR1 LGHNA, CDR2 YNFKEQ. CDR3 size: 16 residues. The V and J ends lost 3 bases and 2 bases respectively, with 15 bases between them. CDR3 nucleotide sequence: TGTGCCAGCAGCCACCTGTTACAGGGTACCACAGATACGCAGTATTTT. Amino acids: CASSHLLQGTTDTQYF.

The V gene is TRBV10-1, the J gene TRBJ2-1; tentatively, D is TRBD2 (5 bases). The CDR3 is made up of 13 amino acids. Germline V gives CDR1 WNHNN, CDR2 SYGVQD (reference sequence). Trimming took off 2 bases at V and 8 bases at J, with 10 bases between the two ends. The CDR3 sequence: CASSENRGDEQFF. The CDR3 DNA sequence: TGCGCCAGCAGTGAGAATCGGGGAGATGAGCAGTTCTTC.

The chain employs TRBV2 and TRBJ1-2, with D maybe TRBD1 (5 bases). The CDR3 has 12 residues. The V gene's germline CDR1 is SNHLY and CDR2 FYNNEI. V was clipped by 6 bases and J by 6 bases, with 11 bases between them. The CDR3 DNA reads as TGTGCCAGCAGGACAGCTCTACATGGCTACACCTTC. Its protein product is CASRTALHGYTF.

CDR3 nucleotides: TGTGCCAGCAGCTTGGCCTTTGGCAATCAGCCCCAGCATTTT. It codes for CASSLAFGNQPQHF. The chain carries TRBV5-6 and TRBJ1-5; D unresolved. CDR1 and CDR2 (germline): SGHDT, YYEEEE. The CDR3 runs 14 residues. The ends were cut back, 0 bases at V and 2 bases at J, with 6 bases in the middle.

V is TRBV28 and J is TRBJ2-3; 11 bases line up with TRBD2. The CDR3 totals 14 residues. Per the germline V gene, CDR1 is MDHEN and CDR2 is SYDVKM. V lost 7 bases to trimming and J lost 4 bases; unmatched junction nucleotides: 4. CDR3 loop: CASKLAGGADTQYF. CDR3 bases: TGTGCCAGCAAGCTAGCGGGAGGAGCAGATACGCAGTATTTT.

The chain couples TRBV19 to TRBJ2-2; TRBD2 aligns across 7 bases. The CDR3 has 11 amino acids. The V and J ends lost 8 bases and 7 bases, in that order; junction bases with no gene match: 1. Per germline, CDR1 LNHDA and CDR2 SQIVND (reference sequence). CDR3 in DNA: TGTGCCAGTCGGGGGGTCGGGGAGCTGTTTTTT. Its protein is CASRGVGELFF.

This chain joins TRBV6-1 and TRBJ2-7; TRBD1 aligns across 9 bases. Germline CDR1 is MNHNS and CDR2 is SASEGT. This CDR3 region has 15 residues. Trimming took 4 bases from V and 3 from J; bases not matched to a gene: 7. CDR3 DNA: TGTGCCAGCAGTGCCCCGGGACAGGGCTACTACGAGCAGTACTTC. Translation gives CASSAPGQGYYEQYF.

CDR3 in DNA: TGTGCCAGCAGCCCGGGACAGGGGGCCTCCCTCTCCTACAATGAGCAGTTCTTC. Translation: CASSPGQGASLSYNEQFF. The chain has TRBV7-9 and TRBJ2-1, with 12 bases fitting TRBD1. Germline V gives CDR1 SEHNR, CDR2 FQNEAQ (reference sequence). The V segment lost 5 bases and the J segment 0 bases; nucleotides outside the gene matches: 8. CDR3 length equals 18 residues.

The chain joins TRBV7-9 to TRBJ2-7; 8 positions match TRBD1. The V gene end was trimmed by 5 bases and the J gene end by 4 bases; junction bases not matched to a gene: 10. CDR1 and CDR2 from the germline V gene are SEHNR and FQNEAQ (reference sequence). CDR3 length: 15 amino acids. The DNA for the CDR3 is TGTGCCAGCAGCGGACAGGGAGGTCGAGGATACGAGCAGTACTTC. Translation: CASSGQGGRGYEQYF. The full variable domain, in which reference TRBV7-9 and TRBJ2-7 provide the parts outside the CDR3, is DTGVSQNPRHKITKRGQNVTFRCDPISEHNRLYWYRQTLGQGPEFLTYFQNEAQLEKSRLLSDRFSAERPKGSFSTLEIQRTEQGDSAMYLCASSGQGGRGYEQYFGPGTRLTVT.

A remark on this clone: Other DNA variants within this sample encode the same CDR3. The chain couples TRBV27 to TRBJ1-2; D might be TRBD1 (5 bases). V shed 2 bases and J shed 4 bases, with 8 bases lying between them. The germline V gene has CDR1 MNHEY and CDR2 SMNVEV (reference sequence). The CDR3 covers 13 residues. The CDR3 nucleotides read TGTGCCAGCAGTTTAAGAGGGGCCTATGGCTACACCTTC. Its translation is CASSLRGAYGYTF.

This rearrangement joins TRBV9 to TRBJ2-1, with a tentative D call TRBD2 (5 bases). The CDR3 has 14 amino acids. The germline V gene has CDR1 SGDLS and CDR2 YYNGEE. V dropped 0 bases and J dropped 5 bases, with 9 bases sitting between them. The CDR3 protein is CASSVAGNNNEQFF. The CDR3 DNA reads as TGTGCCAGCAGCGTAGCGGGGAATAACAATGAGCAGTTCTTC.

The V gene is TRBV14, the J gene TRBJ1-1; a possible D gene is TRBD1 (5 bases). Germline assignment: CDR1 SGHDN and CDR2 FVKESK. The germline V and J ends were trimmed by 8 bases and 4 bases, with 11 bases remaining between them. The CDR3 is 12 residues long. CDR3 sequence: CASSGDSTEAFF. The CDR3 bases are TGTGCCAGCTCAGGCGACAGCACTGAAGCTTTCTTT. Full variable domain (missing parts from reference TRBV14 and TRBJ1-1): EAGVTQFPSHSVIEKGQTVTLRCDPISGHDNLYWYRRVMGKEIKFLLHFVKESKQDESGMPNNRFLAERTGGTYSTLKVQPAELEDSGVYFCASSGDSTEAFFGQGTRLTVV.

The chain recombines TRBV11-2 with TRBJ1-2; 8 bases map to TRBD1. The CDR3 runs 14 residues. Trimming at V came to 4 bases and at J to 5 bases, leaving 6 bases not matched to a gene. Germline CDR1 reads SGHAT; CDR2 reads FQNNGV. The CDR3 here is CASSWQGAVYGYTF. CDR3 sequence (DNA): TGTGCCAGCAGCTGGCAGGGGGCGGTTTATGGCTACACCTTC.

The chain carries TRBV2 and TRBJ2-7; D perhaps matches TRBD1 (6 bases). CDR1 is SNHLY, CDR2 FYNNEI, per germline. There are 13 residues in the CDR3. V gave up 8 bases and J gave up 0 bases, with 11 bases separating them. The CDR3 is CASQNRDSYEQYF. For the CDR3, the DNA is TGTGCCAGCCAGAACAGGGACTCCTACGAGCAGTACTTC.

The J gene is TRBJ2-6, the V gene TRBV5-1; D is uncertain. The V and J ends lost 1 base and 1 base respectively, with 6 bases between them. CDR3 size: 15 residues. Per the germline V gene, CDR1 is SGHRS and CDR2 is YFSETQ. The CDR3 sequence is CASSLRWSGANVLTF. DNA of the CDR3: TGCGCCAGCAGCTTGAGGTGGTCTGGGGCCAACGTCCTGACTTTC.

This rearrangement joins TRBV18 to TRBJ2-3; D unclear. Trimming left V 3 bases short and J 1 base short, with 8 bases between. The CDR3 covers 14 residues. The germline V gene encodes CDR1 KGHSH and CDR2 LQKENI. The CDR3 coding sequence is TGTGCCAGCTCACCCAGTTTACGCACAGATACGCAGTATTTT. Protein sequence: CASSPSLRTDTQYF.

The count of this clone is one. The chain joins TRBV10-2 to TRBJ2-1; 8 nucleotides line up with TRBD1. CDR1 is WSHSY and CDR2 is SAAADI in the germline V gene. The trim removed 8 bases at V and 9 bases at J, leaving 3 bases unmatched. The CDR3 covers 11 residues. The CDR3 DNA is TGCGCCAGCCAGGGGGCCGGTGAGCAGTTCTTC. Translated, it gives CASQGAGEQFF.

The chain joins TRBV7-9 to TRBJ2-2; D call uncertain. This CDR3 is built from 16 residues. Per germline, CDR1 SEHNR and CDR2 FQNEAQ (reference sequence). V was pared by 0 bases and J by 2 bases, with 10 bases between. The CDR3 DNA is TGTGCCAGCAGCTTAGCAGGGAAGAAAAACACCGGGGAGCTGTTTTTT. Its translation is CASSLAGKKNTGELFF. Using reference TRBV7-9 and TRBJ2-2 for the parts outside the CDR3, the full variable domain is DTGVSQNPRHKITKRGQNVTFRCDPISEHNRLYWYRQTLGQGPEFLTYFQNEAQLEKSRLLSDRFSAERPKGSFSTLEIQRTEQGDSAMYLCASSLAGKKNTGELFFGEGSRLTVL.